This entry concerns a single TCR beta chain. No antigen is known for it. These data originate in a study of cytotoxic CD8 clonotypes in ibrutinib-treated CLL. This CDR3 is 13 amino acids long. The germline V and J ends were trimmed by 9 bases and 2 bases, with 14 bases remaining between them. Looked up from germline, CDR1 is MNHEY and CDR2 is SVGAGI. Assay used: immunoSEQ multiplex PCR; TCRdb lists only in-frame clones, some missing. Altogether 150,000 or so clones are present, 70% to 90% being singletons, with the ten largest covering around 3%. Study-wide results and limits: Higher circulating CD8+ T-cell counts strongly accompanied higher baseline clonality, above age-matched healthy donors. The clonality went up when patients responded to ibrutinib and dropped back toward baseline at progression. Stable or contracted on treatment, public clonotypes were also uncommon.

The sequencing used PBMCs, collected at disease progression, from a patient treated with ibrutinib. The clonotype originates from a human donor with chronic lymphocytic leukemia. The gene calls are TRBV6-5 and TRBJ2-7; tentatively, D is TRBD1 or TRBD2 (5 bases each). The CDR3 spells CASAGTQTYEQYF. As DNA, the CDR3 is TGTGCCAGTGCCGGGACCCAGACCTACGAGCAGTACTTC.